This T cell receptor (beta chain) was retrieved from a study of T-cell reconstitution after alpha-beta-depleted transplantation in children. Regarding the study as a whole: Newly produced T cells mostly accounted for T-cell counts and diversity one year post-transplant. Roughly two months post-transplant, alpha-beta T cells reportedly originated from several hundred graft clones that had expanded.

The TCRbeta library was prepared with unique molecular identifiers. Each CDR3 protein gets one entry after TCRdb re-called the PCR reads with MiXCR. The sample shows approximately 230,000 distinct CDR3 sequences, 20% to 30% of them seen only once. The CDR3 totals 15 residues. The V gene's germline CDR1 is SQVTM and CDR2 ANQGSEA. With V trimmed by 5 bases and J by 1 base, 5 bases remained unmatched. This clonotype was recorded at least ten times. Its antigen is currently unknown. The sequencing used PBMCs, collected before TCRalphabeta/CD19-depleted stem cell transplant. This chain connects TRBV29-1 to TRBJ2-5; 12 bases line up with TRBD2. The sequence came from a girl aged 2-10 years with Fanconi anemia, due to receive a stem cell transplant. CDR3 protein: CSVSSGGGFQETQYF. In DNA, the CDR3 is TGCAGCGTTTCTAGCGGGGGGGGATTCCAAGAGACCCAGTACTTC.